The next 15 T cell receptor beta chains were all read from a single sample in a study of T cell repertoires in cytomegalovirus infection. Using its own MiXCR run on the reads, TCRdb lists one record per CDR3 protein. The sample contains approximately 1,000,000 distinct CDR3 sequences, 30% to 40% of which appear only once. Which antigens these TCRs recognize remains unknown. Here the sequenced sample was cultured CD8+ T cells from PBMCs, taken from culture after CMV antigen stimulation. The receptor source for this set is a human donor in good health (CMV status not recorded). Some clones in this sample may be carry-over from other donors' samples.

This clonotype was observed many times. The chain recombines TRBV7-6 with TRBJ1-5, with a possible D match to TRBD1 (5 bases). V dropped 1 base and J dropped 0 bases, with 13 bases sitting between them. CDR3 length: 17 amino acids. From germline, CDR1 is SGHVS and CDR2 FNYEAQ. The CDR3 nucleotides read TGTGCCAGCAGCTTAGGGTCAGGGCAATATAGCAATCAGCCCCAGCATTTT. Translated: CASSLGSGQYSNQPQHF.

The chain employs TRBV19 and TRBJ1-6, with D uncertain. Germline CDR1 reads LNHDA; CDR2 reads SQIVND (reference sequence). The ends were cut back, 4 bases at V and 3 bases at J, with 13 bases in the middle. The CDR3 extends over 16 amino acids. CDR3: CASSSPGRIYNSPLHF. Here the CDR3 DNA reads TGTGCCAGTAGTAGCCCCGGGCGGATCTATAATTCACCCCTCCACTTT.

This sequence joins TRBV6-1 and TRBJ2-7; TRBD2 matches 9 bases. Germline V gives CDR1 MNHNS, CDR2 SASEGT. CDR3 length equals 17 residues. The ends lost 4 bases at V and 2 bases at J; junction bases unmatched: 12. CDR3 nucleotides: TGTGCCAGCAGTGGGGCAGGGGTACTAGCGGGCGCCTACGAGCAGTACGTC. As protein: CASSGAGVLAGAYEQYV.

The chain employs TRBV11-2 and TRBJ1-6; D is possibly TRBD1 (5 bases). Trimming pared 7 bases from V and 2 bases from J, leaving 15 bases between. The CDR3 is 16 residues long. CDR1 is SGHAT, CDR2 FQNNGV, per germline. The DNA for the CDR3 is TGTGCCAGCATCGTATCTGGGGACGCCTATAATTCACCCCTCCACTTT. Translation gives CASIVSGDAYNSPLHF.

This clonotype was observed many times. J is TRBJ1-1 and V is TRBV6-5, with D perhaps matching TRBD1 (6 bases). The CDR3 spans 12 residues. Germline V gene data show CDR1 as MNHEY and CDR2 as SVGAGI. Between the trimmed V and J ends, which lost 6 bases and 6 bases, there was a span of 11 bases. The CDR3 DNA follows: TGTGCCAGCAGCTCCTGGACAGCTGAAGCTTTCTTT. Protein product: CASSSWTAEAFF.

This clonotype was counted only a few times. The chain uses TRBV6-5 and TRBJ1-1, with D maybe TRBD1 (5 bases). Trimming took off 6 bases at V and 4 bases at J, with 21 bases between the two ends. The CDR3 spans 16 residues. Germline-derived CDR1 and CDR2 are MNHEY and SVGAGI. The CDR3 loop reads CASSTIWGLTSTEAFF. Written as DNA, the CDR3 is TGTGCCAGCAGCACTATTTGGGGGTTGACAAGCACTGAAGCTTTCTTT.

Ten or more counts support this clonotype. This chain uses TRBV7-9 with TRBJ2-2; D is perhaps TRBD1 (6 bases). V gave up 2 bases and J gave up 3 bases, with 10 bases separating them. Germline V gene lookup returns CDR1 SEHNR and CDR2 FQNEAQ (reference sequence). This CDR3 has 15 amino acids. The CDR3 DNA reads TGTGCCAGCAGCTTACTAGCAGGGGACACCGGGGAGCTGTTTTTT. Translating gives CASSLLAGDTGELFF.

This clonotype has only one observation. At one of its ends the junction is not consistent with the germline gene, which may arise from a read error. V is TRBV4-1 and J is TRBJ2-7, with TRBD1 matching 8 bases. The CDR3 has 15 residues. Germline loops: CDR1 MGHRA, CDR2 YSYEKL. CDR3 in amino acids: CASSQVETGAYGQYF. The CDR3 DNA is TGCGCCAGCAGCCAAGTTGAGACAGGGGCTTACGGGCAGTACTTC.

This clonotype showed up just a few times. The CDR3 DNA reads as TGCAGCGTTGATGGCATCTATGGCTACACCTTC. Protein sequence: CSVDGIYGYTF. The chain recombines TRBV29-1 with TRBJ1-2; D remains unclear. The V end lost 3 bases, the J end lost 4 bases, and 6 bases lay between the germline ends. CDR1 and CDR2 (germline): SQVTM, ANQGSEA. The CDR3 consists of 11 residues.

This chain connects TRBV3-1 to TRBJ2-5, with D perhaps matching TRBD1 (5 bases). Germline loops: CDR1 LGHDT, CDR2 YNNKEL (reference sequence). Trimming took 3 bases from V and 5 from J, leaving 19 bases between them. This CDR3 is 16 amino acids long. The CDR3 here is CASSHALVAGWETQYF. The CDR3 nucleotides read TGTGCCAGCAGCCACGCACTGGTGGCAGGGTGGGAGACCCAGTACTTC.

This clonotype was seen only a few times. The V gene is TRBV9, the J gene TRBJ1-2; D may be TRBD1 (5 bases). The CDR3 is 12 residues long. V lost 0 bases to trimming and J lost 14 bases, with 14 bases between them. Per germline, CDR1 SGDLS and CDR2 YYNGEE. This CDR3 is CASSVGGAGTTF. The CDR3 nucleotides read TGTGCCAGCAGCGTAGGGGGCGCGGGCACGACCTTC.

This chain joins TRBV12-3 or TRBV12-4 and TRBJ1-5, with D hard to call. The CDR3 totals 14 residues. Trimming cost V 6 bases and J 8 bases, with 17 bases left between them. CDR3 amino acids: CASSSLALIEPQHF. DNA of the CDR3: TGTGCCAGCAGCTCCTTAGCTTTGATCGAGCCCCAGCATTTT.

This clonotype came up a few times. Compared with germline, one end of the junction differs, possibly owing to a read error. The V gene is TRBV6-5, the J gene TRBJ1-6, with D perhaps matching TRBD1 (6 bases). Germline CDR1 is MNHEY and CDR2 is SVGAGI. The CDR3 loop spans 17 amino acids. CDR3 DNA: TGTGCCAGCAGTTACCACAGGGAATTCTCCTCTAATTCACCCCTCCACTTT. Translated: CASSYHREFSSNSPLHF.

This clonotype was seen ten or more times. The CDR3 region has the DNA TGTGCCAGCAGCAACCGGACAGGGGGCTACACTGAAGCTTTCTTT. Its translation: CASSNRTGGYTEAFF. The rearrangement joins TRBV7-8 to TRBJ1-1; 11 bases fit TRBD1. V was clipped by 5 bases and J by 3 bases; unmatched bases: 5. Germline CDR1 reads SGHVS; CDR2 reads FQNEAQ. This CDR3 spans 15 amino acids.

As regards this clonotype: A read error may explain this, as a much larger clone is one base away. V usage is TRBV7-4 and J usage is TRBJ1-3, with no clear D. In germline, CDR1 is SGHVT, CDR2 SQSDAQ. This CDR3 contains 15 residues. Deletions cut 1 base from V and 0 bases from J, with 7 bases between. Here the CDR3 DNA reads TGTGCCAGCAGCTTAGGCGCCAACTCTGGAAACACCATATATTTT. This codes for CASSLGANSGNTIYF.